The 31 T cell receptor beta chains below were found in one sample sequenced in a study of blood T cell repertoires in COVID-19. Data came from immunoSEQ multiplex PCR; TCRdb stores just in-frame clones and leaves some out. This sample has some 250,000 clones, with about 90% found just once. Sequences were obtained from peripheral blood. These receptors were collected from a woman younger than 45 who had recovered from COVID-19.

This chain links TRBV4-3 with TRBJ1-2; the D gene is possibly TRBD1 (5 bases). CDR1 and CDR2 from the germline V gene are LGHNA and YSLEER. CDR3 length: 16 amino acids. The V end was cut by 0 bases, the J end by 4 bases, with 15 bases between. The CDR3 spells CASSQEGQGSFYGYTF. The DNA of the CDR3 is TGCGCCAGCAGCCAAGAAGGGCAGGGCAGCTTCTATGGCTACACCTTC.

This clone was observed a few times. This CDR3 is CASSSGGPEAFF. CDR3 DNA: TGTGCCAGCAGCTCAGGGGGCCCTGAAGCTTTCTTT. The rearrangement links TRBV7-9 to TRBJ1-1, with 8 bases matching TRBD1. The CDR3 spans 12 residues. In germline, CDR1 is SEHNR, CDR2 FQNEAQ (reference sequence). The ends lost 4 bases at V and 6 bases at J; junction bases unmatched: 1.

V gene TRBV19 combines with J gene TRBJ2-3; the D gene is possibly TRBD1 (6 bases). The ends were cut back, 6 bases at V and 0 bases at J, with 16 bases in the middle. The germline gives CDR1 LNHDA, CDR2 SQIVND (reference sequence). The length of the CDR3 is 16 residues. The CDR3 sequence is CASRGRTDPSTDTQYF. DNA for the CDR3: TGTGCCAGTAGGGGGCGGACAGACCCCAGCACAGATACGCAGTATTTT.

The V gene is TRBV11-2, the J gene TRBJ1-1; D remains ambiguous. The CDR3 spans 12 residues. The germline V gene has CDR1 SGHAT and CDR2 FQNNGV. Trimming shortened V by 4 bases and J by 1 base, and 4 bases separated the two germline ends. The CDR3 loop reads CASSSWNTEAFF. DNA of the CDR3: TGTGCCAGCAGCTCGTGGAACACTGAAGCTTTCTTT.

V gene TRBV28 combines with J gene TRBJ2-1; D is possibly TRBD2 (5 bases). This CDR3 has 13 residues. Germline CDR1 is MDHEN and CDR2 is SYDVKM. V was clipped by 11 bases and J by 1 base, with 12 bases between them. The CDR3 reads CACVARSYNEQFF. CDR3 sequence (DNA): TGTGCCTGCGTAGCGCGGTCCTACAATGAGCAGTTCTTC.

The chain is built from TRBV29-1 and TRBJ1-2; 8 bases line up with TRBD1. The CDR3 contains 14 residues. Germline V gene data show CDR1 as SQVTM and CDR2 as ANQGSEA. After removal of 7 bases from V and 8 bases from J, the junction contained 15 bases not matched to a gene. DNA for the CDR3: TGCAGCGCCGAATCAGGGGGCGATTTCTCAGGCTACACCTTC. Protein product: CSAESGGDFSGYTF. Complete variable domain (other parts from reference TRBV29-1 and TRBJ1-2): SAVISQKPSRDICQRGTSLTIQCQVDSQVTMMFWYRQQPGQSLTLIATANQGSEATYESGFVIDKFPISRPNLTFSTLTVSNMSPEDSSIYLCSAESGGDFSGYTFGSGTRLTVV.

This clone has only a few counts. The chain employs TRBV27 and TRBJ2-7; TRBD1 agrees at 10 bases. Germline CDR1 MNHEY, CDR2 SMNVEV (reference sequence). V lost 6 bases, J lost 4 bases, and 9 bases stayed unmatched. This CDR3 contains 15 residues. The CDR3: CASRTVRDRGYEQYF. DNA of the CDR3: TGTGCCAGCAGGACTGTCCGGGACAGGGGATACGAGCAGTACTTC.

This chain connects TRBV28 to TRBJ1-1, with TRBD1 identical over 9 bases. V was pared by 1 base and J by 1 base, with 4 bases of the junction left unmatched. Germline loops: CDR1 MDHEN, CDR2 SYDVKM. This CDR3 comprises 16 residues. DNA for the CDR3: TGTGCCAGCAGTTTATTCGGACAGGGGAGGAACACTGAAGCTTTCTTT. The encoded protein is CASSLFGQGRNTEAFF.

The chain couples TRBV5-3 to TRBJ2-7; a possible D gene is TRBD1 (6 bases). TRBV5-3 is classed as an ORF, of uncertain function. V was cut by 4 bases and J by 4 bases, with 12 bases left in between. CDR3 size: 13 residues. CDR3 sequence reads: CARSLDRNYEQYF. The CDR3 DNA is TGTGCCAGAAGCCTAGACAGGAATTACGAGCAGTACTTC.

The J gene is TRBJ2-1, the V gene TRBV6-2 or TRBV6-3, with TRBD2 identical over 8 bases. The CDR3 extends over 15 amino acids. J was trimmed by 4 bases and V by 2 bases; bases with no gene match: 4. In germline, CDR1 is MNHEY, CDR2 SVGEGT. CDR3 region: CASSYGRGGYNEQFF. The CDR3 DNA reads as TGTGCCAGCAGTTACGGCCGGGGGGGTTACAATGAGCAGTTCTTC.

The chain recombines TRBV19 with TRBJ2-7; 8 nucleotides agree with TRBD1. This CDR3 spans 13 amino acids. Germline trimming cut 3 bases from V and 6 bases from J; bases unmatched to any gene: 4. CDR1 and CDR2 (germline): LNHDA, SQIVND (reference sequence). The CDR3 DNA reads TGTGCCAGTAGTATTCTAGGGACAGGCGAGCAGTACTTC. Its translation is CASSILGTGEQYF.

Notes on this clone: The identical CDR3 is also encoded by other nucleotide sequences in the sample. CDR3 sequence reads: CASSLSLAGSYNEQFF. CDR3 sequence (DNA): TGTGCCAGCAGCCTTTCCCTAGCGGGGTCGTACAATGAGCAGTTCTTC. The rearrangement links TRBV7-9 to TRBJ2-1; 9 nucleotides align to TRBD2. V lost 5 bases to trimming and J lost 4 bases; unmatched junction nucleotides: 9. Germline V gene sequence: CDR1 SEHNR, CDR2 FQNEAQ (reference sequence). The CDR3 contains 16 residues.

The rearrangement uses TRBV6-5 and TRBJ1-1, with D possibly being TRBD1 (6 bases). Germline lookup yields CDR1 MNHEY and CDR2 SVGAGI. CDR3 length: 14 residues. The V gene lost 6 bases and the J gene lost 1 base, with 12 bases spanning the gap. The CDR3 loop is CASRATGTNTEAFF. CDR3 nucleotides: TGTGCCAGCAGGGCGACAGGCACGAACACTGAAGCTTTCTTT.

This clone was seen once. V gene TRBV4-3 combines with J gene TRBJ1-4, with TRBD1 identical over 11 bases. Germline loops: CDR1 LGHNA, CDR2 YSLEER. The CDR3 contains 16 residues. After removal of 3 bases from V and 5 bases from J, the junction contained 5 bases not matched to a gene. The CDR3 DNA reads as TGCGCCAGCAGCCACGAGGGGACAGGGGGAAATGAAAAACTGTTTTTT. Protein: CASSHEGTGGNEKLFF.

V is TRBV3-1 (or the pseudogene TRBV3-2) and J is TRBJ2-2; the D is unclear. The length of the CDR3 is 12 residues. The ends were cut back, 4 bases at V and 6 bases at J, with 6 bases in the middle. CDR1 is LGHDT, CDR2 YNNKEL, per germline (reference sequence). Here the CDR3 reads CASSPLAGELFF. For the CDR3, the DNA is TGTGCCAGCAGCCCCCTCGCCGGGGAGCTGTTTTTT.

A single count supports this clone. The chain is built from TRBV5-6 and TRBJ1-5, with TRBD1 identical over 7 bases. CDR3 length: 14 amino acids. V trimming: 2 bases; J trimming: 6 bases; junction bases outside the gene matches: 5. The germline V gene has CDR1 SGHDT and CDR2 YYEEEE. The CDR3 is CASSLGGVGQPQHF. The CDR3 DNA reads as TGTGCCAGCAGCTTAGGGGGCGTGGGTCAGCCCCAGCATTTT. Full variable domain (remainder filled in from reference TRBV5-6 and TRBJ1-5): DAGVTQSPTHLIKTRGQQVTLRCSPKSGHDTVSWYQQALGQGPQFIFQYYEEEERQRGNFPDRFSGHQFPNYSSELNVNALLLGDSALYLCASSLGGVGQPQHFGDGTRLSIL.

CDR3 in DNA: TGCGCCAGCAGCTTAGAGCCAGGGGGCGCGGCCTACGAGCAGTACTTC. Amino acids: CASSLEPGGAAYEQYF. The chain recombines TRBV5-1 with TRBJ2-7; 8 positions match TRBD1. Unmatched junction bases numbered 9, after V lost 2 bases and J lost 2 bases. Germline V gene lookup returns CDR1 SGHRS and CDR2 YFSETQ. This CDR3 is 16 amino acids long.

The chain has TRBV24-1 and TRBJ1-1, with no clear D. Germline loops: CDR1 KGHDR, CDR2 SFDVKD. Trimming shortened V by 4 bases and J by 1 base, and 9 bases separated the two germline ends. CDR3 size: 14 residues. CDR3 DNA: TGTGCCACCAGTGAATTACCGGGGAACACTGAAGCTTTCTTT. It translates to CATSELPGNTEAFF.

The gene calls are TRBV10-3 and TRBJ2-7; weak D call: TRBD1 (6 bases). This CDR3 region has 12 residues. Germline CDR1 reads ENHRY; CDR2 reads SYGVKD. The V end was cut by 11 bases, the J end by 4 bases, with 15 bases between. CDR3 nucleotide sequence: TGTGCCTCCGCAGGGGCGGTGTACGAGCAGTACTTC. Encoded protein: CASAGAVYEQYF.

The chain uses TRBV4-1 and TRBJ1-1; D is possibly TRBD1 (5 bases). The germline V and J ends were trimmed by 2 bases and 3 bases, with 13 bases remaining between them. The CDR3 spans 15 residues. Germline CDR1 MGHRA, CDR2 YSYEKL. The CDR3: CASSQRRGEDTEAFF. CDR3 bases: TGCGCCAGCAGCCAACGTCGAGGGGAGGACACTGAAGCTTTCTTT.

This clone appeared a few times. The chain employs TRBV19 and TRBJ1-1; D remains unclear. The V gene's germline CDR1 is LNHDA and CDR2 SQIVND (reference sequence). The CDR3 consists of 13 residues. V lost 4 bases and J lost 1, with 7 bases in between. In nucleotides, the CDR3 is TGTGCCAGTAGTACCCGGGAGAACACTGAAGCTTTCTTT. Protein product: CASSTRENTEAFF. Drawing the rest from reference TRBV19 and TRBJ1-1, the complete variable domain is DGGITQSPKYLFRKEGQNVTLSCEQNLNHDAMYWYRQDPGQGLRLIYYSQIVNDFQKGDIAEGYSVSREKKESFPLTVTSAQKNPTAFYLCASSTRENTEAFFGQGTRLTVV.

J is TRBJ2-5 and V is TRBV5-4; 12 nucleotides line up with TRBD2. Germline V gene lookup returns CDR1 SGHNT and CDR2 YYREEE (reference sequence). This CDR3 is built from 15 residues. The junction had 7 bases not matched to a gene; V was cut back by 0 bases and J by 10 bases. The DNA of the CDR3 is TGTGCCAGCAGCTTGGTGGCTAGCGGGGGGGAGGACCAGTACTTC. This codes for CASSLVASGGEDQYF.

The rearrangement links TRBV6-2 or TRBV6-3 to TRBJ1-3, with D possibly TRBD1 on 6 matching bases. CDR3 length: 17 residues. CDR1 and CDR2 (germline): MNHEY, SVGEGT. The germline V and J ends were trimmed by 2 bases and 2 bases, with 16 bases remaining between them. CDR3 in amino acids: CASSYRDIILTGNTIYF. CDR3 DNA: TGTGCCAGCAGTTACCGGGACATAATACTTACTGGAAACACCATATATTTT.

The CDR3 DNA is TGTGCCAGCAGCACAACGGGACAGAACACCGGGGAGCTGTTTTTT. It codes for CASSTTGQNTGELFF. The gene calls are TRBV13 and TRBJ2-2; D is perhaps TRBD1 (6 bases). The V gene lost 5 bases and the J gene lost 1 base, with 11 bases spanning the gap. Germline lookup yields CDR1 PRHDT and CDR2 FYEKMQ (reference sequence). The CDR3 has 15 amino acids.

The chain couples TRBV5-1 to TRBJ2-5; D is uncertain. The CDR3 has 13 amino acids. The V gene's germline CDR1 is SGHRS and CDR2 YFSETQ. V was cut by 6 bases and J by 1 base, with 10 bases left in between. CDR3 sequence: CASTPGSQETQYF. DNA for the CDR3: TGCGCCAGCACCCCGGGTTCCCAAGAGACCCAGTACTTC.

V gene TRBV27 combines with J gene TRBJ2-7, with D tentatively TRBD1 (5 bases). V was trimmed by 5 bases and J by 0 bases, leaving 17 bases between them. The V gene's germline CDR1 is MNHEY and CDR2 SMNVEV (reference sequence). CDR3 length: 16 amino acids. CDR3 amino acids: CASSPSFQGSSYEQYF. The CDR3 DNA is TGTGCCAGCAGTCCCAGTTTTCAGGGTAGCTCCTACGAGCAGTACTTC.

This clone was observed once. J is TRBJ2-5 and V is TRBV2; TRBD2 matches at 12 bases. V was pared by 4 bases and J by 5 bases, with 8 bases of the junction left unmatched. The CDR3 runs to 16 residues. Germline V gene sequence: CDR1 SNHLY, CDR2 FYNNEI. CDR3 sequence reads: CASSARLAGGRETQYF. The CDR3 DNA reads as TGTGCCAGCAGTGCGCGGCTAGCGGGGGGGCGGGAGACCCAGTACTTC.

V gene TRBV7-9 combines with J gene TRBJ2-1; D might be TRBD2 (6 bases). Germline loops: CDR1 SEHNR, CDR2 FQNEAQ (reference sequence). This CDR3 is 12 amino acids long. Trimming shortened V by 7 bases and J by 7 bases, and 11 bases separated the two germline ends. CDR3 amino acids: CASTTGGNEQFF. For the CDR3, the DNA is TGTGCCAGCACCACCGGGGGAAATGAGCAGTTCTTC.

The V gene is TRBV7-2, the J gene TRBJ2-3; 14 nucleotides agree with TRBD2. Losses at the gene ends were 4 bases for V and 5 bases for J; bases not matched to a gene: 5. This CDR3 is built from 16 residues. The germline gives CDR1 SGHTA, CDR2 FQGNSA. Here the CDR3 DNA reads TGTGCCAGCAGCTCGACTAGCGGGGGGGCTGGAGATACGCAGTATTTT. Protein product: CASSSTSGGAGDTQYF.

There are a few counts of this clone. The chain links TRBV7-8 to TRBJ1-1; tentative D call: TRBD1 (5 bases). Germline V gives CDR1 SGHVS, CDR2 FQNEAQ. The CDR3 extends over 15 amino acids. The V end lost 2 bases, the J end lost 2 bases, and 12 bases lay between the germline ends. The DNA of the CDR3 is TGTGCCAGCAGCTTAATCAGCCAGGGTAACACTGAAGCTTTCTTT. As protein: CASSLISQGNTEAFF.

The J gene is TRBJ2-7, the V gene TRBV12-3 or TRBV12-4; 12 bases are a match to TRBD1. V was pared by 8 bases and J by 5 bases, with 1 base of the junction left unmatched. There are 12 residues in the CDR3. The CDR3 reads CASGTGGHEQYF. CDR3 DNA sequence: TGTGCCAGCGGGACAGGGGGCCACGAGCAGTACTTC.